The T cell receptor (beta chain) under discussion was sequenced for a study of beta chain features in type 1 diabetes. Study context: There were 107,917,701 sorted cells examined across all samples.

Germline V gives CDR1 MGHDK, CDR2 SYGVNS. V was clipped by 3 bases and J by 3 bases; unmatched bases: 6. This CDR3 has 15 residues. Sequencing targeted expressed TCRB transcripts, as all isolated RNA had been reverse transcribed. Sequenced by immunoSEQ multiplex PCR; TCRdb stores in-frame clones only, minus some. Of around 650,000 clones listed, over 10% were seen once; the top ten hold more than 0.095%. Remarks on this clone: The antigen is undetermined.

Study outcomes and limitations: All four CD4+ subsets of Type 1 diabetes patients contained TCRB CDR3s that were moderately but significantly shorter.

A CD45RO/CCR7/CD25/CD127/CD95/CD27 panel sorted naive, central memory, regulatory and stem cell-like memory CD4+ cells. This chain links TRBV25-1 with TRBJ2-3, with TRBD1 matching 7 bases. This TCR was sampled from a man aged 25 to 40 with type 1 diabetes. Input material: naive CD4+ T cells from blood. CDR3: CASSDTGQVTDTQYF. The CDR3 coding sequence is TGTGCCAGCAGTGATACCGGACAGGTAACAGATACGCAGTATTTT.